These 25 T cell receptor beta chains were sequenced from one sample in a study of cytomegalovirus exposure and HLA in healthy donors. Sequencing used immunoSEQ multiplex PCR; TCRdb keeps in-frame clones, though not all of them. The table records about 310,000 clones, roughly 87% of them present only once. The material sequenced was PBMCs. The receptors were sampled from a man aged 25-45 years in good health and CMV-seronegative.

This clone was recorded once. In nucleotides, the CDR3 is TGTGCCAGCAGCTTAGCCATTAACAGGGGAGAGACCCAGTACTTC. Protein: CASSLAINRGETQYF. The chain links TRBV7-6 to TRBJ2-5; 7 bases fit TRBD1. In germline, CDR1 is SGHVS, CDR2 FNYEAQ. The trim removed 0 bases at V and 4 bases at J, leaving 5 bases unmatched. There are 15 residues in the CDR3.

The V call is TRBV4-1, the J call TRBJ1-2, with TRBD1 as a possible D gene (6 bases). The CDR3 length is 15 residues. Trimming removed 5 bases from V and 1 base from J, with 14 bases in between. Germline V gene lookup returns CDR1 MGHRA and CDR2 YSYEKL. The CDR3 DNA sequence: TGCGCCAGCAGCATCCGGGACACGGTTAACTATGGCTACACCTTC. Translation: CASSIRDTVNYGYTF.

The chain combines TRBV6-6 with TRBJ2-1; D gene unclear. Trimming removed 1 base at V and 9 bases at J, with 10 bases between. CDR3 length equals 13 residues. Germline CDR1 is MNHNY and CDR2 is SVGAGI (reference sequence). The CDR3 loop reads CASSYLSHGEQFF. The DNA of the CDR3 is TGTGCCAGCAGTTACTTGTCGCACGGTGAGCAGTTCTTC.

In its sample, this clone was seen once. Other DNA sequences in the same sample also yield this CDR3. The chain combines TRBV19 with TRBJ2-7, with 8 bases identical to TRBD1. Germline CDR1 and CDR2: LNHDA and SQIVND (reference sequence). The CDR3 loop spans 13 amino acids. V was pared by 3 bases and J by 7 bases, with 5 bases of the junction left unmatched. Here the CDR3 DNA reads TGTGCCAGTAGTATTGCAGGGGGCAGGGAGCAGTACTTC. Amino acid sequence: CASSIAGGREQYF.

This clone was picked up a small number of times. The J gene is TRBJ2-7, the V gene TRBV6-5; perhaps TRBD2 as D (6 bases). Germline V gene data show CDR1 as MNHEY and CDR2 as SVGAGI. There are 14 residues in the CDR3. V lost 2 bases and J 3 bases, leaving 11 bases between the germline ends. The CDR3 sequence is CASSYGGLDYEQYF. The CDR3 region has the DNA TGTGCCAGCAGTTACGGGGGACTGGACTACGAGCAGTACTTC.

This clone was picked up one time. The rearrangement links TRBV4-1 to TRBJ2-7, with 7 bases aligning to TRBD1. Germline CDR1 MGHRA, CDR2 YSYEKL. Germline trimming cut 4 bases from V and 0 bases from J; bases unmatched to any gene: 3. This CDR3 spans 14 amino acids. CDR3 in amino acids: CASSPTGASYEQYF. DNA for the CDR3: TGCGCCAGCAGCCCTACAGGGGCCTCCTACGAGCAGTACTTC.

The rearrangement links TRBV5-1 to TRBJ1-5; possible D gene TRBD1, 6 bases. V was shortened by 4 bases and J by 9 bases, with 23 bases between the two germline ends. Germline CDR1 and CDR2: SGHRS and YFSETQ. The CDR3 has 16 amino acids. This chain's CDR3 is CASSLGAMGEGWPQHF. DNA for the CDR3: TGCGCCAGCAGCCTGGGGGCAATGGGGGAGGGGTGGCCCCAGCATTTT.

This clone came up once. CDR3 coding DNA: TGTGCCAGCAGCTTGGGACAGAAGAACTATGGCTACACCTTC. Its translation is CASSLGQKNYGYTF. The rearrangement links TRBV5-6 to TRBJ1-2; TRBD1 is a possible D gene (5 bases). V dropped 0 bases and J dropped 2 bases, with 8 bases sitting between them. Germline assignment: CDR1 SGHDT and CDR2 YYEEEE. This CDR3 spans 14 amino acids.

The rearrangement joins TRBV19 to TRBJ2-5, with a tentative D call TRBD2 (5 bases). Germline CDR1 is LNHDA and CDR2 is SQIVND (reference sequence). V lost 3 bases and J 5 bases, leaving 13 bases between the germline ends. There are 14 residues in the CDR3. CDR3 protein: CASSIRPAGETQYF. CDR3 bases: TGTGCCAGTAGTATCCGTCCTGCGGGCGAGACCCAGTACTTC.

The rearrangement joins TRBV5-6 to TRBJ2-5; D possibly corresponds to TRBD1 (6 bases). V was shortened by 0 bases and J by 4 bases, with 13 bases between the two germline ends. The length of the CDR3 is 15 residues. Germline V gene sequence: CDR1 SGHDT, CDR2 YYEEEE. CDR3 residues: CASSLGGQVGETQYF. CDR3 nucleotides: TGTGCCAGCAGCTTGGGGGGACAAGTGGGAGAGACCCAGTACTTC.

V and J are TRBV4-3 and TRBJ2-7; the match to TRBD1 covers 7 bases. Per the germline V gene, CDR1 is LGHNA and CDR2 is YSLEER. J was trimmed by 5 bases and V by 7 bases; bases with no gene match: 11. The CDR3 is 14 residues long. CDR3 nucleotides: TGCGCCAGCAAAGTAGGGGGCGCGAAGGACGAGCAGTACTTC. As protein: CASKVGGAKDEQYF.

CDR3 sequence (DNA): TGTGCCAGTAGTATCTCACAGGGGGCCTACGAGCAGTACTTC. Its translation: CASSISQGAYEQYF. V is TRBV19 and J is TRBJ2-7; 8 nucleotides agree with TRBD1. The length of the CDR3 is 14 residues. CDR1 is LNHDA and CDR2 is SQIVND in the germline V gene (reference sequence). Germline trimming cut 3 bases from V and 2 bases from J; bases unmatched to any gene: 3.

This sequence joins TRBV14 and TRBJ1-1; TRBD1 matches 8 bases. The CDR3 sequence is 15 residues long. The germline gives CDR1 SGHDN, CDR2 FVKESK. V shed 3 bases, J shed 4 bases, and the junction held 7 bases outside the gene matches. For the CDR3, the DNA is TGTGCCAGCAGCCAGACGGACAGGGCCGGCACTGAAGCTTTCTTT. This encodes CASSQTDRAGTEAFF.

The rearrangement uses TRBV4-3 and TRBJ1-1; D is unclear. The CDR3 contains 13 residues. In germline, CDR1 is LGHNA, CDR2 YSLEER. The V gene lost 0 bases and the J gene lost 7 bases, with 9 bases spanning the gap. The CDR3 loop reads CASSQDRGFEAFF. The CDR3 DNA reads TGCGCCAGCAGCCAAGATCGGGGTTTTGAAGCTTTCTTT.

The table lists this clone with a few counts. This chain uses TRBV2 with TRBJ1-2; 8 bases align to TRBD1. V lost 7 bases, J lost 2 bases, and 6 bases stayed unmatched. CDR1 and CDR2 (germline): SNHLY, FYNNEI. The CDR3 runs 14 residues. CDR3 in amino acids: CASNPGQDNYGYTF. CDR3 DNA: TGTGCCAGCAATCCGGGACAGGACAACTATGGCTACACCTTC.

The rearrangement joins TRBV29-1 to TRBJ2-1; 7 bases match TRBD2. This CDR3 comprises 13 residues. Germline CDR1 is SQVTM and CDR2 is ANQGSEA. Trimming cost V 6 bases and J 8 bases; bases outside gene matches: 10. The CDR3 coding sequence is TGCAGCGTCCTGCGCGGTCGGGAGGATGAGCAGTTCTTC. Amino acid sequence: CSVLRGREDEQFF.

This chain links TRBV27 with TRBJ1-5; 12 nucleotides align to TRBD1. The V gene end was trimmed by 4 bases and the J gene end by 5 bases; junction bases not matched to a gene: 3. CDR3 length: 15 residues. Germline CDR1 is MNHEY and CDR2 is SMNVEV (reference sequence). CDR3 loop: CASSSGTGGDQPQHF. The CDR3 nucleotides read TGTGCCAGCAGTTCAGGGACAGGGGGCGATCAGCCCCAGCATTTT.

This chain joins TRBV7-6 and TRBJ2-1, with 12 bases that match TRBD2. Germline V CDR1 and CDR2: SGHVS, FNYEAQ. CDR3 length: 16 residues. J gave up 7 bases and V 3 bases, and 7 bases lay outside the gene matches. CDR3 nucleotide sequence: TGTGCCAGCAGCTTTGGACTAGCGGGGTTTTCGAATGAGCAGTTCTTC. Amino acid sequence: CASSFGLAGFSNEQFF.

The genes are TRBV5-6 and TRBJ2-1; 8 bases are shared with TRBD1. V trimming: 3 bases; J trimming: 8 bases; junction bases outside the gene matches: 4. Germline V gene sequence: CDR1 SGHDT, CDR2 YYEEEE. The CDR3 extends over 13 amino acids. As DNA, the CDR3 is TGTGCCAGCAGCTGGGAGACAGGGGATGAGCAGTTCTTC. This encodes CASSWETGDEQFF.

The J gene is TRBJ1-5, the V gene TRBV15; D remains ambiguous. From germline, CDR1 is LNHNV and CDR2 YYDKDF (reference sequence). CDR3 size: 15 residues. Trimming removed 6 bases from V and 0 bases from J, with 12 bases in between. The CDR3 bases are TGTGCCACCAGTATCTACAGTTATAGCAATCAGCCCCAGCATTTT. Its translation: CATSIYSYSNQPQHF.

This chain joins TRBV19 and TRBJ2-7, with D perhaps matching TRBD2 (6 bases). Trimming took 2 bases from V and 1 from J, leaving 12 bases between them. Germline V gives CDR1 LNHDA, CDR2 SQIVND (reference sequence). The CDR3 has 15 amino acids. CDR3 in amino acids: CASSIISGESYEQYF. In DNA form, the CDR3 reads TGTGCCAGTAGTATAATCTCGGGGGAGTCCTACGAGCAGTACTTC.

As regards this clone: This sample includes further DNA sequences coding for the same CDR3. The V call is TRBV5-8, the J call TRBJ1-5; D call uncertain. This CDR3 is built from 13 residues. Germline CDR1 reads SGHTS; CDR2 reads YDEGEE. The V end lost 1 base, the J end lost 6 bases, and 8 bases lay between the germline ends. This CDR3 reads CASSLQEGQPQHF. CDR3 nucleotide sequence: TGTGCCAGCAGCTTGCAGGAAGGTCAGCCCCAGCATTTT.

This chain connects TRBV15 to TRBJ2-5, with 10 positions matching TRBD1. Per germline, CDR1 LNHNV and CDR2 YYDKDF (reference sequence). Trimming removed 0 bases from V and 4 bases from J; junction bases left unmatched: 8. The CDR3 has 17 residues. CDR3 bases: TGTGCCACCAGCAGAGAGGGACAGGGGCAGGGCTCAGAGACCCAGTACTTC. Encoded protein: CATSREGQGQGSETQYF. The full variable domain, with the rest looked up from reference TRBV15 and TRBJ2-5, is DAMVIQNPRYQVTQFGKPVTLSCSQTLNHNVMYWYQQKSSQAPKLLFHYYDKDFNNEADTPDNFQSRRPNTSFCFLDIRSPGLGDTAMYLCATSREGQGQGSETQYFGPGTRLLVL.

The chain carries TRBV29-1 and TRBJ2-5; D not certain. The germline V gene encodes CDR1 SQVTM and CDR2 ANQGSEA. The CDR3 extends over 12 amino acids. The ends were cut back, 7 bases at V and 7 bases at J, with 16 bases in the middle. CDR3 sequence reads: CSGCLDRGTQYF. As DNA, the CDR3 is TGCAGCGGCTGCCTAGATCGAGGGACCCAGTACTTC.

In this sample, this clone turned up once. This chain links TRBV2 with TRBJ2-7; 12 bases line up with TRBD2. The germline V gene encodes CDR1 SNHLY and CDR2 FYNNEI. This CDR3 is built from 14 residues. V lost 8 bases and J lost 4; bases outside the gene matches: 6. CDR3: CASGVTSGGYEQYF. CDR3 in DNA: TGTGCCAGCGGCGTGACTAGCGGGGGTTACGAGCAGTACTTC.